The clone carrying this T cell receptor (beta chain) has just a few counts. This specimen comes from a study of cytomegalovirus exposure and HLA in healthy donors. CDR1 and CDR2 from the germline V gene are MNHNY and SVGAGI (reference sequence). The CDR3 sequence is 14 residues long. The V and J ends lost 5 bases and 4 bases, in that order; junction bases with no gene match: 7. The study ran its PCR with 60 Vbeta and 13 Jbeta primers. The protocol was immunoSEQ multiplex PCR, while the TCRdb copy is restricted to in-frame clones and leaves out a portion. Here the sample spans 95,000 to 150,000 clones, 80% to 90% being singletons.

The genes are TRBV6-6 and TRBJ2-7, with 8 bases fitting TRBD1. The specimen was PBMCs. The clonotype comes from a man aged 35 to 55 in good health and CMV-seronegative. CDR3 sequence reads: CASSPGTGRYEQYF. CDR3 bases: TGTGCCAGCAGTCCCGGGACAGGACGTTACGAGCAGTACTTC.